This is a list of T cell receptor beta chains from one sample in a study of chemoradiotherapy in HPV16-positive cancers. This table comes from immunoSEQ multiplex PCR, and its TCRdb copy is limited to in-frame clones, with some not included. The sample contains 9,500 to 15,000 clones, around 85% of which appear only once. Sample: blood, taken from a patient who underwent chemoradiotherapy. The receptors stem from a human donor with HPV-associated anogenital cancer. CDR3s include the opening cysteine and the closing phenylalanine or tryptophan. The D gene is left open where the match is weak. Clone size is shown for a subset of rows, as once, few, many or a class of expanded clone.

-,TRBV7-8,-,TRBJ1-3,CASSSYRDTGNTIYF,TGTGCCAGCAGCTCCTACAGGGACACTGGAAACACCATATATTTT
TRBD2,TRBV7-9,-,TRBJ2-5,CASSLAAGGETQYF,TGTGCCAGCAGCTTAGCGGCGGGGGGAGAGACCCAGTACTTC
TRBD1,TRBV27,-,TRBJ1-3,CASSRWTGTSGNTIYF,TGTGCCAGCAGTCGATGGACAGGGACATCGGGAAACACCATATATTTT
TRBD1,TRBV4-1,few,TRBJ1-2,CASSQDAGTGAYGYTF,TGCGCCAGCAGCCAAGATGCCGGGACAGGGGCCTATGGCTACACCTTC
TRBD1,TRBV7-6,-,TRBJ2-7,CASSPRQGIYEQYF,TGTGCCAGCAGCCCAAGACAGGGGATCTACGAGCAGTACTTC
TRBD2,TRBV5-5,-,TRBJ2-7,CASSLAPAGNYEQYF,TGTGCCAGCAGCTTGGCCCCAGCGGGAAACTACGAGCAGTACTTC
-,TRBV5-5,-,TRBJ1-3,CASSLGSGHGSGNTIYF,TGTGCCAGCAGCTTGGGATCGGGACACGGATCTGGAAACACCATATATTTT
-,TRBV2,-,TRBJ2-3,CASRYTADTQYF,TGTGCCAGCAGGTACACGGCAGATACGCAGTATTTT
-,TRBV5-1,-,TRBJ2-4,CASSSRDQGPKNIQYF,TGCGCCAGCAGCAGCAGGGACCAGGGGCCAAAAAACATTCAGTACTTC
-,TRBV11-2,-,TRBJ2-7,CASSLFREHYEQYF,TGTGCCAGCAGCTTATTCCGGGAACACTACGAGCAGTACTTC
-,TRBV19,-,TRBJ1-4,CASTTVRGSDEKLFF,TGTGCCAGTACCACCGTCAGAGGGTCGGATGAAAAACTGTTTTTT
TRBD1,TRBV28,-,TRBJ1-5,CASIPSNWDREAPFLHQPQHF,TGTGCCAGCATCCCCAGCAATTGGGACAGGGAGGCCCCCTTTCTTCATCAGCCCCAGCATTTT
TRBD1,TRBV6-1,-,TRBJ1-6,CASRGTDRGLSPLHF,TGTGCCAGCAGAGGGACGGACAGGGGGCTTTCACCCCTCCACTTT
-,TRBV12-2,-,TRBJ1-5,CASRFGQGANQPQHF,-
-,TRBV19,-,TRBJ1-5,CASRWGGAQHF,TGTGCCAGTAGATGGGGAGGGGCCCAGCATTTT
-,TRBV19,-,TRBJ1-5,CASREEVSSHQPQHF,TGTGCCAGTAGGGAGGAGGTCTCGTCCCATCAGCCCCAGCATTTT
-,TRBV28,-,TRBJ1-1,CASSFIGAAEAFF,TGTGCCAGCAGTTTCATCGGGGCCGCTGAAGCTTTCTTT
TRBD1,TRBV15,-,TRBJ1-5,CATSRGGQVNQPQHF,TGTGCCACCAGCAGAGGAGGACAGGTCAATCAGCCCCAGCATTTT
TRBD2,TRBV7-8,-,TRBJ2-2,CASSLIAGQNTGELFF,TGTGCCAGCAGCCTTATAGCGGGGCAGAACACCGGGGAGCTGTTTTTT
TRBD1,TRBV9,-,TRBJ1-2,CASSSGTGPSTF,TGTGCCAGCAGCTCGGGGACAGGTCCTTCCACCTTC
TRBD2,TRBV4-1,-,TRBJ2-1,CASSDIAGKQFF,TGCGCCAGCAGCGATATAGCGGGGAAGCAGTTCTTC
-,TRBV30,-,TRBJ1-1,CAWSEGREAFF,TGTGCCTGGAGTGAGGGCCGTGAAGCTTTCTTT
-,TRBV15,-,TRBJ1-2,CATSRPDRGVYGYTF,TGTGCCACCAGCAGACCGGACCGGGGGGTCTATGGCTACACCTTC
-,TRBV10-1,-,TRBJ1-3,CASSESGGNTIYF,TGCGCCAGCAGTGAGTCAGGGGGAAACACCATATATTTT
TRBD1,TRBV6-4,few,TRBJ2-2,CASSGTAPGGELFF,TGTGCCAGCAGCGGGACAGCCCCAGGCGGGGAGCTGTTTTTT
-,TRBV2,-,TRBJ1-5,CASSEINARQPQHF,TGTGCCAGCAGTGAAATCAATGCGAGGCAGCCCCAGCATTTT
-,TRBV14,once,TRBJ2-3,CASSQYADTRTDTQYF,TGTGCCAGCAGCCAATATGCGGACACGCGCACAGATACGCAGTATTTT
-,TRBV10-3,-,TRBJ1-2,CAISEYYGYTF,TGTGCCATCAGTGAGTACTATGGCTACACCTTC
TRBD1,TRBV19,-,TRBJ2-2,CASSPGQGIGELFF,TGTGCCAGTAGCCCGGGACAGGGGATCGGGGAGCTGTTTTTT
-,TRBV19,-,TRBJ2-5,CASSRARVPVQETQYF,TGTGCCAGTAGTAGGGCAAGAGTCCCAGTACAAGAGACCCAGTACTTC
-,TRBV5-8,once,TRBJ1-1,CASSPSTEAFF,TGTGCCAGCAGCCCGTCCACTGAAGCTTTCTTT
-,TRBV10-3,-,TRBJ1-2,CAISPTGAIGGYTF,TGTGCCATCAGTCCGACGGGGGCAATCGGTGGCTACACCTTC
-,TRBV9,-,TRBJ1-2,CASSVGRESYGYTF,TGTGCCAGCAGCGTAGGGAGGGAGAGCTATGGCTACACCTTC
TRBD1,TRBV14,-,TRBJ2-7,CASSPGQLYEQYF,TGTGCCAGCAGCCCGGGACAGCTCTACGAGCAGTACTTC
-,TRBV7-2,-,TRBJ1-1,CASSFGADMNTEAFF,TGTGCCAGCAGCTTCGGGGCAGACATGAACACTGAAGCTTTCTTT
-,TRBV5-6,few,TRBJ1-2,CASSLVTAADGYTF,TGTGCCAGCAGCTTGGTAACGGCCGCGGATGGCTACACCTTC
-,TRBV2,few,TRBJ1-6,CAIKGEGGAPLHF,TGTGCCATCAAGGGGGAGGGCGGGGCACCCCTCCACTTT
TRBD2,TRBV7-7,-,TRBJ2-5,CASSFTPGGQETQYF,TGTGCCAGCAGCTTTACACCGGGAGGCCAAGAGACCCAGTACTTC
TRBD2,TRBV11-3,-,TRBJ2-1,CASSGAGLAGGGEQFF,TGTGCCAGCAGCGGAGCGGGACTAGCGGGGGGGGGTGAGCAGTTCTTC
TRBD1,TRBV10-3,-,TRBJ2-6,CAIMGQGIGRANVLTF,TGTGCCATCATGGGACAGGGGATAGGAAGGGCCAACGTCCTGACTTTC
-,TRBV29-1,-,TRBJ1-3,CSVRSGTTRNTIYF,TGCAGCGTTCGATCCGGGACAACGAGAAACACCATATATTTT
-,TRBV9,-,TRBJ2-3,CASSVGDGETDTQYF,TGTGCCAGCAGCGTAGGCGACGGGGAAACAGATACGCAGTATTTT
-,TRBV30,-,TRBJ1-5,CAWSPPGSAQPQHF,TGTGCCTGGAGCCCCCCAGGGAGTGCTCAGCCCCAGCATTTT
-,TRBV6-5,-,TRBJ2-4,CASKGGLDIQYF,TGTGCCAGCAAAGGGGGACTGGACATTCAGTACTTC
-,TRBV11-1,-,TRBJ1-2,CASSRQANYGYTF,TGTGCCAGCAGCCGACAGGCTAACTATGGCTACACCTTC
-,TRBV19,-,TRBJ2-2,CASKRVADTGELFF,TGTGCCAGTAAAAGAGTGGCGGACACCGGGGAGCTGTTTTTT
-,TRBV18,-,TRBJ2-7,CASSPVPRGSEQYF,TGTGCCAGCTCACCAGTTCCCAGGGGTTCCGAGCAGTACTTC
TRBD1,TRBV10-3,-,TRBJ2-5,CAISWGTGGETQYF,TGTGCCATCAGTTGGGGGACAGGGGGCGAGACCCAGTACTTC
TRBD1,TRBV30,-,TRBJ1-5,CAWSPGQGGNQPQHF,TGTGCCTGGAGCCCTGGACAGGGGGGCAATCAGCCCCAGCATTTT
TRBD1,TRBV6-1,once,TRBJ1-5,CASSGGTGGFVGPQHF,TGTGCCAGCAGTGGAGGGACAGGGGGGTTTGTTGGGCCCCAGCATTTT
-,TRBV6-6,-,TRBJ1-2,CASSYSNREDYGYTF,TGTGCCAGCAGTTACTCAAACAGGGAGGACTATGGCTACACCTTC
-,TRBV5-1,-,TRBJ2-1,CASSSRVGQFF,TGCGCCAGCAGCAGCAGGGTCGGGCAGTTCTTC